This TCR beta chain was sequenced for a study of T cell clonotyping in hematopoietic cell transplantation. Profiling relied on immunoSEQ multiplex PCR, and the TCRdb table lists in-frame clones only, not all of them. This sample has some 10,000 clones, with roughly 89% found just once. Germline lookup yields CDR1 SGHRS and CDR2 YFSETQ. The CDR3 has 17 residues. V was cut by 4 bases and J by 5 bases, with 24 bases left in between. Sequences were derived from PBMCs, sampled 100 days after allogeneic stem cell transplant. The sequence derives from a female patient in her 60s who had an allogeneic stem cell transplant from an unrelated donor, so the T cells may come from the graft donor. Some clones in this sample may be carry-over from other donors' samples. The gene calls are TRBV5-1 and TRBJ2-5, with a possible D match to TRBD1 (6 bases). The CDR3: CASSIWQDSLPVETQYF. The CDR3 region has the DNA TGCGCCAGCAGCATATGGCAGGACAGCCTACCGGTGGAGACCCAGTACTTC. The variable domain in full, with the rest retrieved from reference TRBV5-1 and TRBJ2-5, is KAGVTQTPRYLIKTRGQQVTLSCSPISGHRSVSWYQQTPGQGLQFLFEYFSETQRNKGNFPGRFSGRQFSNSRSEMNVSTLELGDSALYLCASSIWQDSLPVETQYFGPGTRLLVL.